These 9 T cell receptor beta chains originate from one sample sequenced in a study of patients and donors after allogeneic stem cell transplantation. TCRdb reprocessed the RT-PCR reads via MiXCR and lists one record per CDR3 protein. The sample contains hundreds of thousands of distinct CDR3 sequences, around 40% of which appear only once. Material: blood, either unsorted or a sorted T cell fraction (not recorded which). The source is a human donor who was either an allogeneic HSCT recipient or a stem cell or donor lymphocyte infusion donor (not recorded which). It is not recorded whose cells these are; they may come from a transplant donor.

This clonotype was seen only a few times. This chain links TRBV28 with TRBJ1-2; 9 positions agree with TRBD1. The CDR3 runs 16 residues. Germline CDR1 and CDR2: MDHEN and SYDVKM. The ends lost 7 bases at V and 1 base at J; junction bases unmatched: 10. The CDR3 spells CASTSGTGLYNYGYTF. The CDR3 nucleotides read TGTGCCAGCACCTCCGGGACAGGGTTGTATAACTATGGCTACACCTTC.

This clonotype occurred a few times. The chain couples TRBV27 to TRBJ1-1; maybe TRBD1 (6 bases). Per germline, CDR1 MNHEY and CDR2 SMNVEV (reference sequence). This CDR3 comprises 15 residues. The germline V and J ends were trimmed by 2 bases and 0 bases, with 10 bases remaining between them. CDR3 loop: CASSLARQVNTEAFF. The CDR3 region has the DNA TGTGCCAGCAGTTTAGCCCGACAGGTGAACACTGAAGCTTTCTTT.

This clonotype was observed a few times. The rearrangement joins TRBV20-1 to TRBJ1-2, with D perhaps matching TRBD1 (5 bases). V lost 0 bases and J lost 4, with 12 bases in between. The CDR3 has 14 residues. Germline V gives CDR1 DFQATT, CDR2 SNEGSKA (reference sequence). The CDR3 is CSARDRALLYGYTF. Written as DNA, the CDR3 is TGCAGTGCTAGAGACAGGGCCTTACTCTATGGCTACACCTTC.

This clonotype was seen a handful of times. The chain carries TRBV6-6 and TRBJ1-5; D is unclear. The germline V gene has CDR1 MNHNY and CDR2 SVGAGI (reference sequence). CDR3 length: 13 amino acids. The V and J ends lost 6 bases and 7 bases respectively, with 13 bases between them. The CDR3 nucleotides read TGTGCCAGCAGCCCATACCTCGTACAGCCCCAGCATTTT. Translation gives CASSPYLVQPQHF.

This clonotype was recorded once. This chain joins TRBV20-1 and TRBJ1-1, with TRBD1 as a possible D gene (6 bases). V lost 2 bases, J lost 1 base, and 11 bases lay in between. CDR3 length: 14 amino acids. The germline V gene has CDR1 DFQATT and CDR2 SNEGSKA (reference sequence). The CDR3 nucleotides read TGCAGTGCTAGATTCGGACAGCCGAACACTGAAGCTTTCTTT. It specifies CSARFGQPNTEAFF.

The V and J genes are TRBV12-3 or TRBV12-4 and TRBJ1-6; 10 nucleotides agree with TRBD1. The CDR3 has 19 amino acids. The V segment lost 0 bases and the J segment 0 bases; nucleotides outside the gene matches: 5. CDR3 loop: CASSLAPGQGSSYNSPLHF. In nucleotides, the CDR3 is TGTGCCAGCAGTTTAGCACCGGGACAGGGGAGCTCCTATAATTCACCCCTCCACTTT.

The CDR3 DNA reads as TGTGCCAGCTCACCTGGTCTAACCGAGGGTGAAAAACTGTTTTTT. Amino acids: CASSPGLTEGEKLFF. This chain joins TRBV18 and TRBJ1-4; unclear D gene. V was clipped by 3 bases and J by 7 bases, with 15 bases between them. Germline V gene data show CDR1 as KGHSH and CDR2 as LQKENI. The CDR3 totals 15 residues.

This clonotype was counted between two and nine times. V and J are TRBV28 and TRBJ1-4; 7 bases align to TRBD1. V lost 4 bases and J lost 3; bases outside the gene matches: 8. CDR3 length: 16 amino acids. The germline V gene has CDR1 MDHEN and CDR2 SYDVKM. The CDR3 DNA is TGTGCCAGCAGTTCCCTTACTGACAGGGCTAATGAAAAACTGTTTTTT. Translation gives CASSSLTDRANEKLFF.

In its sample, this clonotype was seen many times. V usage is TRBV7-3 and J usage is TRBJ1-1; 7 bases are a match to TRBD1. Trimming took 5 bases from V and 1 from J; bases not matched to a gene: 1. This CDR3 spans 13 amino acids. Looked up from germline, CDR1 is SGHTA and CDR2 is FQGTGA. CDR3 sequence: CASSRQGNTEAFF. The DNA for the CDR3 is TGTGCCAGCAGCCGACAGGGGAACACTGAAGCTTTCTTT.